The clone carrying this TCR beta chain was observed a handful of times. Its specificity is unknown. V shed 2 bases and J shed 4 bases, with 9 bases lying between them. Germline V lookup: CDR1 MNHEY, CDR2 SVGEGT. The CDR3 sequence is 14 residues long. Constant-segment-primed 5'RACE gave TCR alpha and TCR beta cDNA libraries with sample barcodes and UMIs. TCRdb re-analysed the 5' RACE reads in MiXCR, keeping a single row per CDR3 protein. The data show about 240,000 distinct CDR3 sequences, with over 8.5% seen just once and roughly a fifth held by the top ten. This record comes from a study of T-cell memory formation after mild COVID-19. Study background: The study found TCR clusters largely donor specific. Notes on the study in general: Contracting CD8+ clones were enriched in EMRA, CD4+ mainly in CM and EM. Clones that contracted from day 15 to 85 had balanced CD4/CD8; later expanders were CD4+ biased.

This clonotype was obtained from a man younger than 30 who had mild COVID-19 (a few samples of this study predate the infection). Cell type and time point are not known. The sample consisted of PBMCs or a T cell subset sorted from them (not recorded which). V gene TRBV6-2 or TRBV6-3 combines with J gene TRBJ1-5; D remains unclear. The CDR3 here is CASSYVSRNQPQHF. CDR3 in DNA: TGTGCCAGCAGTTACGTCTCCCGGAATCAGCCCCAGCATTTT.